Following are 32 T cell receptor beta chains from one sample sequenced in a study of blood T cell repertoires in COVID-19. Method: immunoSEQ multiplex PCR; TCRdb's copy keeps in-frame clones and lacks some. The repertoire holds under 300,000 clones, around 80% seen once, with around 2.5% in the top ten. Sequencing was carried out using peripheral blood. The receptors derive from a man aged 35-49 years who had recovered from COVID-19.

The genes are TRBV7-2 and TRBJ1-2; perhaps TRBD1 as D (5 bases). The ends were cut back, 1 base at V and 8 bases at J, with 11 bases in the middle. This CDR3 is built from 13 residues. Germline CDR1 SGHTA, CDR2 FQGNSA. For the CDR3, the DNA is TGTGCCAGCAGCTTAGGGCAGGGAACGGGCTACACCTTC. It translates to CASSLGQGTGYTF.

In its sample, this clone was seen once. The chain carries TRBV7-8 and TRBJ2-7, with 7 bases aligning to TRBD2. The CDR3 contains 16 residues. Unmatched junction bases numbered 12, after V lost 3 bases and J lost 4 bases. Per germline, CDR1 SGHVS and CDR2 FQNEAQ. For the CDR3, the DNA is TGTGCCAGCAGCTTGGCGATCGGGGGGTTATCTTACGAGCAGTACTTC. It translates to CASSLAIGGLSYEQYF.

This clone occurred a few times. The CDR3 bases are TGTGCCAGCAGTCGCGGGATGAGCTCCTACAATGAGCAGTTCTTC. Translation: CASSRGMSSYNEQFF. The chain carries TRBV27 and TRBJ2-1, with D perhaps TRBD2 (6 bases). Trimming removed 5 bases at V and 0 bases at J, with 11 bases between. Germline assignment: CDR1 MNHEY and CDR2 SMNVEV (reference sequence). The CDR3 is made up of 15 amino acids.

The gene calls are TRBV3-1 (or the pseudogene TRBV3-2) and TRBJ2-2; no clear D. Germline V lookup: CDR1 LGHDT, CDR2 YNNKEL (reference sequence). The V and J ends lost 4 bases and 6 bases respectively, with 9 bases between them. The length of the CDR3 is 13 residues. The CDR3 sequence: CASSPRLAGELFF. The CDR3 DNA follows: TGTGCCAGCAGCCCTAGGTTGGCCGGGGAGCTGTTTTTT.

This chain links TRBV10-3 with TRBJ2-1, with D perhaps TRBD2 (7 bases). In germline, CDR1 is ENHRY, CDR2 SYGVKD. The germline V and J ends were trimmed by 8 bases and 2 bases, with 25 bases remaining between them. The CDR3 contains 18 residues. The CDR3 bases are TGTGCCATCTGGGGGGGCGGCCCCCCCACGCCCCCCTACAATGAGCAGTTCTTC. Translation gives CAIWGGGPPTPPYNEQFF.

CDR3 residues: CASSLRTGRDTEAFF. DNA of the CDR3: TGTGCCAGCAGCCTACGGACAGGGCGGGACACTGAAGCTTTCTTT. The chain links TRBV11-3 to TRBJ1-1; 8 bases map to TRBD1. Unmatched junction bases numbered 8, after V lost 5 bases and J lost 3 bases. The V gene's germline CDR1 is SGHNT and CDR2 YENEEA. This CDR3 comprises 15 residues.

The chain recombines TRBV4-3 with TRBJ1-2, with TRBD1 matching 7 bases. The germline V gene has CDR1 LGHNA and CDR2 YSLEER. The J segment lost 4 bases and the V segment lost 1 base, leaving 6 bases of the junction unmatched. CDR3 length: 15 amino acids. For the CDR3, the DNA is TGCGCCAGCAGCCAAGGGCCGGACAGGTCCTATGGCTACACCTTC. Translation: CASSQGPDRSYGYTF.

This chain connects TRBV2 to TRBJ2-3, with D possibly TRBD1 on 5 matching bases. V lost 2 bases and J 5 bases, leaving 17 bases between the germline ends. This CDR3 comprises 16 residues. The V gene's germline CDR1 is SNHLY and CDR2 FYNNEI. CDR3 amino acids: CASSESTGGSRDTQYF. CDR3 sequence (DNA): TGTGCCAGCAGTGAAAGTACAGGTGGATCCCGAGATACGCAGTATTTT.

This chain connects TRBV6-2 or TRBV6-3 to TRBJ2-7; D is unresolved. Germline V gene sequence: CDR1 MNHEY, CDR2 SVGEGT. The CDR3 consists of 16 residues. V gave up 2 bases and J gave up 5 bases, with 19 bases separating them. CDR3 sequence (DNA): TGTGCCAGCAGTTACCAGTCCAAATTCTTCGCCGACGAGCAGTACTTC. Its protein is CASSYQSKFFADEQYF.

This rearrangement joins TRBV4-3 to TRBJ2-3, with a weak D call TRBD1 (8 bases). The CDR3 covers 18 residues. Germline loops: CDR1 LGHNA, CDR2 YSLEER. Trimming removed 2 bases from V and 5 bases from J, with 23 bases in between. For the CDR3, the DNA is TGCGCCAGCAGCCAAACAGGGGGGGCAGCGGGGCATCTAGATACGCAGTATTTT. This sequence encodes CASSQTGGAAGHLDTQYF.

This chain uses TRBV7-2 with TRBJ2-1; D gene ambiguous. Germline lookup yields CDR1 SGHTA and CDR2 FQGNSA. Deletions cut 4 bases from V and 8 bases from J, with 12 bases between. CDR3 length: 13 amino acids. The CDR3 here is CASSSQPRDEQFF. CDR3 coding DNA: TGTGCCAGCAGCTCGCAGCCCCGGGATGAGCAGTTCTTC.

This chain uses TRBV30 with TRBJ2-7, with 7 bases lining up with TRBD2. The CDR3 extends over 13 amino acids. V lost 8 bases to trimming and J lost 0 bases; unmatched junction nucleotides: 7. Germline-derived CDR1 and CDR2 are GTSNPN and SVGIG (reference sequence). CDR3 protein: CAASGTPSYEQYF. The DNA for the CDR3 is TGTGCCGCCAGCGGGACTCCCTCCTACGAGCAGTACTTC.

V is TRBV3-1 (or the pseudogene TRBV3-2) and J is TRBJ2-7, with TRBD1 as a possible D gene (5 bases). V was shortened by 2 bases and J by 0 bases, with 8 bases between the two germline ends. The CDR3 sequence is 14 residues long. Germline V CDR1 and CDR2: LGHDT, YNNKEL (reference sequence). The CDR3 region is CASSQQGSSYEQYF. CDR3 nucleotide sequence: TGTGCCAGCAGCCAACAGGGAAGCTCCTACGAGCAGTACTTC.

This rearrangement joins TRBV9 to TRBJ2-7; a weak D match, TRBD2 (6 bases). CDR1 SGDLS and CDR2 YYNGEE come from the germline V gene. Trimming removed 3 bases at V and 6 bases at J, with 19 bases between. CDR3 length: 15 amino acids. CDR3 region: CASSADTSHGGEQYF. As DNA, the CDR3 is TGTGCCAGCAGCGCCGACACCTCCCACGGGGGCGAGCAGTACTTC.

The chain joins TRBV5-5 to TRBJ2-7; TRBD1 aligns across 7 bases. J gave up 3 bases and V 3 bases, and 9 bases lay outside the gene matches. Germline CDR1 SGHKS, CDR2 YYEKEE (reference sequence). The CDR3 sequence is 15 residues long. The CDR3 coding sequence is TGTGCCAGCAGCTGGGAACGGGACAGTTACTACGAGCAGTACTTC. It specifies CASSWERDSYYEQYF.

The V gene is TRBV10-3, the J gene TRBJ2-7; TRBD2 agrees at 8 bases. Trimming took 6 bases from V and 2 from J; bases not matched to a gene: 3. This CDR3 is 13 amino acids long. Germline CDR1 is ENHRY and CDR2 is SYGVKD. CDR3 nucleotide sequence: TGTGCCATCAGAGATAGCGGGGCCTACGAGCAGTACTTC. Its protein product is CAIRDSGAYEQYF.

The chain couples TRBV19 to TRBJ2-2; D is undetermined. The V gene's germline CDR1 is LNHDA and CDR2 SQIVND (reference sequence). This CDR3 is 14 amino acids long. V shed 0 bases and J shed 3 bases, with 5 bases lying between them. The CDR3 loop reads CASSIEAYTGELFF. In DNA form, the CDR3 reads TGTGCCAGTAGTATAGAAGCGTACACCGGGGAGCTGTTTTTT. Full variable domain (outside the CDR3, taken from reference TRBV19 and TRBJ2-2): DGGITQSPKYLFRKEGQNVTLSCEQNLNHDAMYWYRQDPGQGLRLIYYSQIVNDFQKGDIAEGYSVSREKKESFPLTVTSAQKNPTAFYLCASSIEAYTGELFFGEGSRLTVL.

The rearrangement joins TRBV28 to TRBJ2-1; 11 nucleotides align to TRBD2. Trimming at V came to 6 bases and at J to 3 bases, leaving 7 bases not matched to a gene. Germline CDR1 is MDHEN and CDR2 is SYDVKM. The CDR3 spans 16 residues. The DNA of the CDR3 is TGTGCCAGCAGCTCCCCCGGGACTAGCGGCTACAATGAGCAGTTCTTC. As protein: CASSSPGTSGYNEQFF.

The chain is built from TRBV6-1 and TRBJ1-4; 10 bases match TRBD1. This CDR3 contains 14 residues. J gave up 8 bases and V 5 bases, and 5 bases lay outside the gene matches. Germline assignment: CDR1 MNHNS and CDR2 SASEGT. CDR3 sequence: CASSFRTGGEKLFF. The CDR3 DNA reads as TGTGCCAGCAGTTTTCGGACAGGGGGAGAAAAACTGTTTTTT.

The DNA of the CDR3 is TGTGCCAGCACCAGCGGGGGAGGAAATTACGAGCAGTACTTC. The encoded protein is CASTSGGGNYEQYF. The V gene is TRBV5-6, the J gene TRBJ2-7, with 8 positions matching TRBD2. This CDR3 comprises 14 residues. V gave up 6 bases and J gave up 4 bases; unmatched junction bases: 9. Germline V gene data show CDR1 as SGHDT and CDR2 as YYEEEE.

The rearrangement joins TRBV5-1 to TRBJ2-2; TRBD1 matches 7 bases. V trimming: 4 bases; J trimming: 0 bases; junction bases outside the gene matches: 3. This CDR3 comprises 15 residues. The germline V gene has CDR1 SGHRS and CDR2 YFSETQ. The DNA for the CDR3 is TGCGCCAGCAGCCAAACAGGGGCGAACACCGGGGAGCTGTTTTTT. It encodes CASSQTGANTGELFF. The full variable domain, with the rest looked up from reference TRBV5-1 and TRBJ2-2, is KAGVTQTPRYLIKTRGQQVTLSCSPISGHRSVSWYQQTPGQGLQFLFEYFSETQRNKGNFPGRFSGRQFSNSRSEMNVSTLELGDSALYLCASSQTGANTGELFFGEGSRLTVL.

The gene calls are TRBV9 and TRBJ2-2, with D tentatively TRBD2 (6 bases). V lost 2 bases and J 4 bases, leaving 24 bases between the germline ends. Germline lookup yields CDR1 SGDLS and CDR2 YYNGEE. This CDR3 has 19 amino acids. For the CDR3, the DNA is TGTGCCAGCAGCGTGGGGATTAGCGGCACAGGAAAGAGCACCGGGGAGCTGTTTTTT. It specifies CASSVGISGTGKSTGELFF.

This clone was seen a few times. This chain connects TRBV15 to TRBJ2-7, with D possibly being TRBD2 (6 bases). The V end lost 5 bases, the J end lost 2 bases, and 22 bases lay between the germline ends. The CDR3 is made up of 17 amino acids. Germline values: CDR1 LNHNV, CDR2 YYDKDF (reference sequence). CDR3 loop: CATSLLGESGLPYEQYF. The CDR3 DNA sequence: TGTGCCACCAGCCTCCTCGGGGAGAGCGGGCTTCCCTACGAGCAGTACTTC. Together with reference TRBV15 and TRBJ2-7, the CDR3 gives the full variable domain: DAMVIQNPRYQVTQFGKPVTLSCSQTLNHNVMYWYQQKSSQAPKLLFHYYDKDFNNEADTPDNFQSRRPNTSFCFLDIRSPGLGDTAMYLCATSLLGESGLPYEQYFGPGTRLTVT.

The chain carries TRBV7-2 and TRBJ2-3; the D gene is possibly TRBD1 (6 bases). V dropped 4 bases and J dropped 0 bases, with 17 bases sitting between them. This CDR3 spans 17 amino acids. The germline V gene has CDR1 SGHTA and CDR2 FQGNSA. The CDR3 protein is CASSSRVGAWSTDTQYF. The CDR3 coding sequence is TGTGCCAGCAGCTCGAGAGTGGGGGCGTGGAGCACAGATACGCAGTATTTT. Complete variable domain (other parts from reference TRBV7-2 and TRBJ2-3): GAGVSQSPSNKVTEKGKDVELRCDPISGHTALYWYRQSLGQGLEFLIYFQGNSAPDKSGLPSDRFSAERTGGSVSTLTIQRTQQEDSAVYLCASSSRVGAWSTDTQYFGPGTRLTVL.

The chain is built from TRBV6-2 or TRBV6-3 and TRBJ1-5; 8 nucleotides line up with TRBD1. V was pared by 0 bases and J by 2 bases, with 3 bases of the junction left unmatched. Per the germline V gene, CDR1 is MNHEY and CDR2 is SVGEGT. The CDR3 length is 16 residues. For the CDR3, the DNA is TGTGCCAGCAGTTACTCCGGGACAGGTGGCAATCAGCCCCAGCATTTT. It encodes CASSYSGTGGNQPQHF.

The chain links TRBV18 to TRBJ1-2; TRBD1 agrees at 10 bases. The CDR3 runs to 16 residues. The germline gives CDR1 KGHSH, CDR2 LQKENI. J was trimmed by 4 bases and V by 2 bases; bases with no gene match: 7. This CDR3 is CASSPGRGDRGYGYTF. CDR3 in DNA: TGTGCCAGCTCACCAGGTCGAGGGGACAGGGGCTATGGCTACACCTTC. Full variable domain (missing parts from reference TRBV18 and TRBJ1-2): NAGVMQNPRHLVRRRGQEARLRCSPMKGHSHVYWYRQLPEEGLKFMVYLQKENIIDESGMPKERFSAEFPKEGPSILRIQQVVRGDSAAYFCASSPGRGDRGYGYTFGSGTRLTVV.

The V gene is TRBV19, the J gene TRBJ1-1; the D gene is possibly TRBD1 (6 bases). The CDR3 is 14 residues long. V dropped 4 bases and J dropped 11 bases, with 20 bases sitting between them. Germline V lookup: CDR1 LNHDA, CDR2 SQIVND (reference sequence). The chain's CDR3 is CASSRSVGAPGAFF. The CDR3 DNA follows: TGTGCCAGTAGTAGGTCCGTGGGGGCCCCTGGCGCTTTCTTT. Full variable domain (missing parts from reference TRBV19 and TRBJ1-1): DGGITQSPKYLFRKEGQNVTLSCEQNLNHDAMYWYRQDPGQGLRLIYYSQIVNDFQKGDIAEGYSVSREKKESFPLTVTSAQKNPTAFYLCASSRSVGAPGAFFGQGTRLTVV.

This clone was counted a few times. This rearrangement joins TRBV21-1 to TRBJ1-2; the DNA was not used to check the table's D call, TRBD1. TRBV21-1 is a listed pseudogene. CDR3 size: 17 residues. CDR3 DNA sequence: TGTGCCAGCAGCAAATCGGGGCCGGGACAGCTAATCTATGGCTACACCTTC. Translated, it gives CASSKSGPGQLIYGYTF.

The CDR3 spells CASSLEGPGGGYTQYF. In DNA form, the CDR3 reads TGTGCCAGCAGCTTAGAAGGGCCGGGGGGAGGTTATACGCAGTATTTT. The V call is TRBV7-2, the J call TRBJ2-3; 7 nucleotides agree with TRBD2. V was pared by 1 base and J by 7 bases, with 11 bases of the junction left unmatched. This CDR3 comprises 16 residues. Per germline, CDR1 SGHTA and CDR2 FQGNSA. The variable domain in full, with the rest retrieved from reference TRBV7-2 and TRBJ2-3, is GAGVSQSPSNKVTEKGKDVELRCDPISGHTALYWYRQSLGQGLEFLIYFQGNSAPDKSGLPSDRFSAERTGGSVSTLTIQRTQQEDSAVYLCASSLEGPGGGYTQYFGPGTRLTVL.

The chain combines TRBV4-3 with TRBJ2-5, with D unresolved. V shed 1 base and J shed 4 bases, with 13 bases lying between them. Germline CDR1 and CDR2: LGHNA and YSLEER. This CDR3 has 15 residues. DNA for the CDR3: TGCGCCAGCAGCCAAGGCGGTAGTGGCGGAGAGACCCAGTACTTC. This encodes CASSQGGSGGETQYF.

This chain joins TRBV5-1 and TRBJ1-4; D is unclear. V was shortened by 0 bases and J by 7 bases, with 16 bases between the two germline ends. CDR3 length equals 16 residues. CDR1 is SGHRS and CDR2 is YFSETQ in the germline V gene. The CDR3 DNA reads as TGCGCCAGCAGCTTGGGTGCGCCTCTAGGAGGTGAAAAACTGTTTTTT. It codes for CASSLGAPLGGEKLFF.

The chain joins TRBV5-8 to TRBJ1-4, with D perhaps matching TRBD1 (5 bases). From germline, CDR1 is SGHTS and CDR2 YDEGEE. Trimming stripped 1 base from V and 8 bases from J, with 12 bases between. This CDR3 has 14 residues. CDR3 sequence (DNA): TGTGCCAGCAGCTTGACCGGGGGGGACGAAAAACTGTTTTTT. It is translated as CASSLTGGDEKLFF.